The source of this TCR beta chain is a study of shared clonotypes between healthy human individuals. Libraries were prepared by immunoSEQ multiplex PCR; TCRdb keeps only in-frame clonotypes and omits some of them. The sample yields about 1.5 million clones, 95% to 99% seen once. Worth noting for this clone: Its cognate antigen is unknown.

Points from the study as a whole: Tissues were not sampled, only blood, and their repertoires likely differ. Shared clonotypes: about 4.6% naive CD4, 3% to 3.5% naive CD8, around 2.2% memory CD4, approximately 0.37% memory CD8.

The V gene end was trimmed by 4 bases and the J gene end by 4 bases; junction bases not matched to a gene: 8. The CDR3 consists of 15 residues. Germline lookup yields CDR1 SGDLS and CDR2 YYNGEE. This chain joins TRBV9 and TRBJ2-3; TRBD2 matches at 8 bases. The sample consisted of naive CD4+ T cells sorted from blood. Described subset: CD45RA+ positively selected. The receptor comes from a man under 40 in good health. CDR3 bases: TGTGCCAGCAGCCCATTCCGGGGGGGGGCAGATACGCAGTATTTT. The encoded protein is CASSPFRGGADTQYF.